This T cell receptor beta chain emerged from a study of blood T cells in healthy people across ages. The germline V gene has CDR1 SQVTM and CDR2 ANQGSEA. With V trimmed by 4 bases and J by 3 bases, 3 bases remained unmatched. This CDR3 contains 15 residues. A second 7 to 11 cycle PCR used barcoded and J-beta primers. With 12 random nucleotides, a template-switch adaptor tagged each individual cDNA molecule. TCRdb processed the 5' RACE reads anew with MiXCR; each CDR3 protein has one entry. The table has over 1,500,000 distinct CDR3 sequences, about 39% seen once. Per-sample yields of isolated PBMCs were at least 6 million. A note on this clonotype: What it binds is unknown.

Study results and caveats: Among T cells, TCR beta diversity per million cells dropped roughly linearly as age rose.

The gene calls are TRBV29-1 and TRBJ2-6; the match to TRBD1 covers 10 bases. This sequence was found in a human donor in good health. The sample was blood. In DNA, the CDR3 is TGCAGCGTTGTGGACAGGGGGAGTGGGGCCAACGTCCTGACTTTC. Translation: CSVVDRGSGANVLTF. The variable domain in full, completed from reference TRBV29-1 and TRBJ2-6, reads SAVISQKPSRDICQRGTSLTIQCQVDSQVTMMFWYRQQPGQSLTLIATANQGSEATYESGFVIDKFPISRPNLTFSTLTVSNMSPEDSSIYLCSVVDRGSGANVLTFGAGSRLTVL.